Sequencing of this TCR beta chain was carried out in a study of CD4+ T cells in melanoma. Overall study results and limits: A reported correlation linked neoantigen-specific CD4+ T cells to CD8+, macrophage and B cell function.

V lost 4 bases and J 1 base, leaving 16 bases between the germline ends. This CDR3 region has 16 residues. Germline V gene sequence: CDR1 SGHAT, CDR2 FQNNGV. Worth noting for this clone: Its antigen is not known.

The method was immunoSEQ multiplex PCR; TCRdb's version includes in-frame clones alone and lacks a portion of them. The table records about 120,000 clones, around 92% of them present only once. The rearrangement uses TRBV11-2 and TRBJ2-5, with a possible D match to TRBD1 (6 bases). This receptor was identified in a human donor with melanoma. Sequenced: peripheral blood. The CDR3 loop reads CASSSLPRGSQETQYF. The CDR3, as DNA: TGTGCCAGCAGCTCACTACCCAGGGGATCCCAAGAGACCCAGTACTTC.